This is a list of T cell receptor beta chains from one sample in a study of blood T cells in healthy people across ages. MiXCR, run by TCRdb on the 5' RACE reads, gives a single entry per CDR3 protein. The table lists about 730,000 distinct CDR3 sequences, roughly 47% of them singletons. The source material was blood. The receptors shown here come from a woman aged 55-70 years in good health. The CDR3 runs from the conserved cysteine through the conserved F or W. D genes are given only for firm matches. Clone size, where shown, is once, few, many, or a class for clones that have expanded.

>TRBD1|TRBJ1-2|TRBV2|few
TGTGCCAGCAGTGAACCGAGGGACAGGGGGCCAAAGGACTATGGCTACACCTTC
CASSEPRDRGPKDYGYTF
>.|TRBJ2-3|TRBV9|few
TGTGCCAGCAGCGTAGTAGCAGGTCCCACAGATACGCAGTATTTT
CASSVVAGPTDTQYF
>TRBD1|TRBJ2-1|TRBV19|.
TGTGCCAGTAGTATTGAGACAGGGGTTAATGAGCAGTTCTTC
CASSIETGVNEQFF
>TRBD1|TRBJ2-3|TRBV5-1|.
TGCGCCAGCAGCCACCGGGACAGGTTGGTCGATACGCAGTATTTT
CASSHRDRLVDTQYF
>.|TRBJ1-1|TRBV29-1|few
TGCAGCGCCATGACAGAGAACACTGAAGCTTTCTTT
CSAMTENTEAFF
>.|TRBJ1-2|TRBV2|many
TGTGCCAGCAGTGAGCAGGAGACCTATGGCTACACCTTC
CASSEQETYGYTF
>.|TRBJ2-5|TRBV20-1|.
TGCAGTGCCTGGGAGAGGATGGGAGAGACCCAGTACTTC
CSAWERMGETQYF
>.|TRBJ2-3|TRBV10-3|.
TGTGCCATCAGTGAGTCGTGGAATACGCAGTATTTT
CAISESWNTQYF
>TRBD1|TRBJ1-1|TRBV20-1|.
TGCAGTGCTACCGACAGGGCGAACACTGAAGCTTTCTTT
CSATDRANTEAFF
>TRBD1|TRBJ1-5|TRBV20-1|.
TGCAGTGCTACTCCGGGACAGGGTCCCCTAATTAGCAATCAGCCCCAGCATTTT
CSATPGQGPLISNQPQHF
>TRBD1|TRBJ2-1|TRBV5-1|.
TGCGCCAGCAGCACCGGGACAGGGCAAGAGACCCAGTTCTTC
CASSTGTGQETQFF
>TRBD2|TRBJ2-1|TRBV3-1|.
TGTGCCAGCAGCCCCGGGACTAGCGGGGGGATATACAATGAGCAGTTCTTC
CASSPGTSGGIYNEQFF
>.|TRBJ2-7|TRBV30|.
TGTGCCTTACAGGGCGCCTACGAGCAGTACTTC
CALQGAYEQYF
>.|TRBJ2-1|TRBV6-2/TRBV6-3|.
TGTGCCAGCAGAACTAAGCGGAGCTCCTACAATGAGCAGTTCTTC
CASRTKRSSYNEQFF
>.|TRBJ2-6|TRBV29-1|many
TGCAGCGTTAGGACGGGGGGGGCCAACGTCCTGACTTTC
CSVRTGGANVLTF
>.|TRBJ2-7|TRBV7-6|few
TGTGCCAGCAGCTTGTCGGTTGGGGCATACGAGCAGTACTTC
CASSLSVGAYEQYF
>.|TRBJ2-7|TRBV6-5|.
TGTGCCAGCACCACGGGGTATTCCTACGAGCAGTACTTC
CASTTGYSYEQYF
>.|TRBJ1-4|TRBV20-1|.
TGCAGTGCTCCTGAAGGAGGGAATATCGTACGTGAAAAACTGTTTTTT
CSAPEGGNIVREKLFF
>.|TRBJ1-2|TRBV28|few
TGTGCCAGCAGTTTATCGAAAGGGGCGGTTGGTGGCTACACCTTC
CASSLSKGAVGGYTF
>TRBD1|TRBJ1-2|TRBV7-9|.
TGTGCCAGCAGCTTAGATGGGACAGGGTTGAGAGGCTACACCTTC
CASSLDGTGLRGYTF
>TRBD2|TRBJ2-1|TRBV6-5|.
TGTGCCAGCAGTTACTCGACGCTAGCGGGTCTCAATGAGCAGTTCTTC
CASSYSTLAGLNEQFF
>.|TRBJ2-3|TRBV28|.
TGTGCCAGCAGTTATCATTGGGGGCTCACAGATACGCAGTATTTT
CASSYHWGLTDTQYF
>.|TRBJ1-5|TRBV6-6|.
TGTGCCAGCAGCCGGCGGGTGACGGGGGCGTTGGATCAGCCCCAGCATTTT
CASSRRVTGALDQPQHF
>TRBD2|TRBJ2-1|TRBV7-2|.
TGTGCCAGCAGCCCGCGTTCTAGCGGGGGGGCGTCGAGTGAGCAGTTCTTC
CASSPRSSGGASSEQFF
>TRBD2|TRBJ2-3|TRBV6-5|few
TGTGCCAGCAGTTACGCCGGGACTAGCGGGGGGGATACGCAGTATTTT
CASSYAGTSGGDTQYF
>.|TRBJ2-7|TRBV27|.
TGTGCCAGCAGGGGACTCGGACAGGTCTCCTACGAGCAGTACTTC
CASRGLGQVSYEQYF
>.|TRBJ2-3|TRBV2|.
TGTGCCAGCAGTGAAAGGCAGGGGAGGGCAGATACGCAGTATTTT
CASSERQGRADTQYF
>TRBD1|TRBJ2-3|TRBV20-1|.
TGCAGTGCTAGCCCGACGACAGGGAACCCAGATATGCAGTATTTT
CSASPTTGNPDMQYF